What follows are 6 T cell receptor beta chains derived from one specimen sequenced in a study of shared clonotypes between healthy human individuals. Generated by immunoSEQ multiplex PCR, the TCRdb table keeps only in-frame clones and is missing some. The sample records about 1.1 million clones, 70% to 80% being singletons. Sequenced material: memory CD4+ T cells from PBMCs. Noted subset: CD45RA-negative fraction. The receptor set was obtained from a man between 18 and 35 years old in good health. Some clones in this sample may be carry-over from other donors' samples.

The CDR3 DNA is TGTGCCAGCTCACCACCAGGCGGGGGGGGCTATGGCTACACCTTC. Protein product: CASSPPGGGGYGYTF. V gene TRBV18 combines with J gene TRBJ1-2; D perhaps matches TRBD1 (5 bases). CDR3 length: 15 residues. Trimming left V 0 bases short and J 4 bases short, with 12 bases between. CDR1 KGHSH and CDR2 LQKENI come from the germline V gene.

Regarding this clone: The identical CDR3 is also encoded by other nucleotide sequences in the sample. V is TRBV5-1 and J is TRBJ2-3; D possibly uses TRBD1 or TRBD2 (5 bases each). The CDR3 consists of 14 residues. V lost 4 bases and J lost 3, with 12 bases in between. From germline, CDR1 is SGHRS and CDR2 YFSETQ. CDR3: CASSPPGTTDTQYF. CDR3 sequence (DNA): TGCGCCAGCAGCCCCCCTGGGACGACAGATACGCAGTATTTT. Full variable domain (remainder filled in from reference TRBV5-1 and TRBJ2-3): KAGVTQTPRYLIKTRGQQVTLSCSPISGHRSVSWYQQTPGQGLQFLFEYFSETQRNKGNFPGRFSGRQFSNSRSEMNVSTLELGDSALYLCASSPPGTTDTQYFGPGTRLTVL.

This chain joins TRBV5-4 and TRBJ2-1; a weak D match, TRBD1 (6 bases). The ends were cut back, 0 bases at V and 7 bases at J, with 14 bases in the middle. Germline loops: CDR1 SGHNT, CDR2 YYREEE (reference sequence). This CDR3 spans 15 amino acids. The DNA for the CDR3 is TGTGCCAGCAGCTTGGCGTCAGGGGATAGGAATGAGCAGTTCTTC. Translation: CASSLASGDRNEQFF.

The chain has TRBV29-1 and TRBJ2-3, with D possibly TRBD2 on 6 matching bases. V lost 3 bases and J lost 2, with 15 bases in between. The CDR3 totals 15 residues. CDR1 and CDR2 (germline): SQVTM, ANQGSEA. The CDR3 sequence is CSVESSDYLTDTQYF. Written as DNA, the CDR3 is TGCAGCGTTGAGTCGTCGGACTACCTCACAGATACGCAGTATTTT.

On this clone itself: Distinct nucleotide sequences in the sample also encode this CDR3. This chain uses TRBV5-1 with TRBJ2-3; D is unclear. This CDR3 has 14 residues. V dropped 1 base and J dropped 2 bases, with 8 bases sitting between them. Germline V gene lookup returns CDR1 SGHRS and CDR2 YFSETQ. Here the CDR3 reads CASSLMGFTDTQYF. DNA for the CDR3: TGCGCCAGCAGCTTGATGGGTTTCACAGATACGCAGTATTTT.

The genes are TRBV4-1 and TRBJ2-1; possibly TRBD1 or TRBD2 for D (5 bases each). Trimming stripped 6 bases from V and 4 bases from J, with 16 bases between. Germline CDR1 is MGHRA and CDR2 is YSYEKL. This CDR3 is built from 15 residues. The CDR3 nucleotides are TGCGCCAGCAGGGGGACCGGACAAAGATACAATGAGCAGTTCTTC. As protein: CASRGTGQRYNEQFF.